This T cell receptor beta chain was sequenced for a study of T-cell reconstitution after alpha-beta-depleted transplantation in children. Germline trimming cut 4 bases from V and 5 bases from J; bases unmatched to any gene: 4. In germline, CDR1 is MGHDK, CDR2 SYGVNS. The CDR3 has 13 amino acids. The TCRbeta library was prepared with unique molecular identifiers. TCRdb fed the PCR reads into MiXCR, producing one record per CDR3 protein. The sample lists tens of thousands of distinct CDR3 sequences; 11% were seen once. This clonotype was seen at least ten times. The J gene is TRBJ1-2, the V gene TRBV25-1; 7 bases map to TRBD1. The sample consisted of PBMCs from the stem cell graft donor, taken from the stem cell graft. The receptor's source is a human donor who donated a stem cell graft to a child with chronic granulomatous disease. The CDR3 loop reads CASSATTGYGYTF. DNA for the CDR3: TGTGCCAGCAGTGCAACGACAGGGTATGGCTACACCTTC.